The next 18 T cell receptor beta chains were all read from a single sample in a study of CD8+ T cells in alopecia areata. RNA extraction and reverse transcription yielded cDNA as sequencing template. Sequencing used immunoSEQ multiplex PCR; TCRdb keeps in-frame clones, though not all of them. The repertoire holds about 200,000 clones, with 58% as singletons. Treatment given: oral pan-JAK inhibitor, 5-10 mg twice daily. The material sequenced was CD4+ T cells sorted from blood, taken at week 24, from a patient treated with tofacitinib. The receptor set was obtained from a human donor with alopecia areata.

This clone showed up just a few times. The chain uses TRBV27 and TRBJ1-1; D perhaps matches TRBD1 (6 bases). V was trimmed by 4 bases and J by 7 bases, leaving 16 bases between them. The CDR3 extends over 14 amino acids. CDR1 and CDR2 (germline): MNHEY, SMNVEV (reference sequence). The CDR3 reads CASSSSWDTYEAFF. Written as DNA, the CDR3 is TGTGCCAGCAGTTCCTCCTGGGACACCTATGAAGCTTTCTTT.

This clone was observed a few times. The same CDR3 is also encoded by other DNA sequences in this sample. The chain recombines TRBV2 with TRBJ2-1; 14 bases align to TRBD2. The ends lost 5 bases at V and 0 bases at J; junction bases unmatched: 6. The CDR3 covers 18 residues. Germline CDR1 and CDR2: SNHLY and FYNNEI. The CDR3 DNA reads as TGTGCCAGCAGTCGACTAGCGGGAGGGCCGAGCTCCTACAATGAGCAGTTCTTC. As protein: CASSRLAGGPSSYNEQFF.

For the CDR3, the DNA is TGCGCCAGCAGCGCGGGACAGTCGGACAATGAGCAGTTCTTC. It yields the protein CASSAGQSDNEQFF. This chain joins TRBV5-1 and TRBJ2-1; possibly TRBD1 for D (7 bases). Looked up from germline, CDR1 is SGHRS and CDR2 is YFSETQ. There are 14 residues in the CDR3. The V end was cut by 4 bases, the J end by 5 bases, with 13 bases between.

The chain uses TRBV29-1 and TRBJ2-6; D call uncertain. The CDR3 totals 14 residues. V dropped 4 bases and J dropped 0 bases, with 7 bases sitting between them. Looked up from germline, CDR1 is SQVTM and CDR2 is ANQGSEA. CDR3: CSVGRASGANVLTF. The DNA of the CDR3 is TGCAGCGTTGGACGAGCCTCTGGGGCCAACGTCCTGACTTTC.

This chain uses TRBV4-2 with TRBJ2-5, with D hard to call. The CDR3 contains 14 residues. V was cut by 0 bases and J by 0 bases, with 5 bases left in between. From germline, CDR1 is LGHNA and CDR2 YNFKEQ. CDR3 amino acids: CASSQDRYQETQYF. Written as DNA, the CDR3 is TGTGCCAGCAGCCAAGATAGGTACCAAGAGACCCAGTACTTC.

This clone was detected only a few times. This chain joins TRBV30 and TRBJ2-3, with D possibly being TRBD2 (6 bases). V was trimmed by 5 bases and J by 0 bases, leaving 12 bases between them. CDR3 length equals 14 residues. Germline V lookup: CDR1 GTSNPN, CDR2 SVGIG (reference sequence). The CDR3: CAWELGLSTDTQYF. In nucleotides, the CDR3 is TGTGCCTGGGAATTGGGACTTAGCACAGATACGCAGTATTTT.

The chain links TRBV10-3 to TRBJ1-1; TRBD1 matches 11 bases. The ends lost 8 bases at V and 7 bases at J; junction bases unmatched: 12. CDR3 size: 15 residues. CDR1 is ENHRY, CDR2 SYGVKD, per germline. The CDR3 protein is CAISRQGQGEGEAFF. Here the CDR3 DNA reads TGTGCCATCTCAAGGCAGGGACAGGGGGAGGGTGAAGCTTTCTTT.

The rearrangement joins TRBV27 to TRBJ2-6, with 9 bases lining up with TRBD1. Per germline, CDR1 MNHEY and CDR2 SMNVEV (reference sequence). V lost 6 bases to trimming and J lost 0 bases; unmatched junction nucleotides: 12. This CDR3 has 19 amino acids. CDR3 loop: CASSPRFGQGHSGANVLTF. Written as DNA, the CDR3 is TGTGCCAGCAGCCCTCGGTTTGGACAGGGGCACTCTGGGGCCAACGTCCTGACTTTC.

This clone was counted between two and nine times. CDR3 in DNA: TGCGCCAGCAACCTAAATGGGGATGAGCAGTTCTTC. This sequence encodes CASNLNGDEQFF. The J gene is TRBJ2-1, the V gene TRBV5-1; D gene unclear. Trimming took 6 bases from V and 8 from J, leaving 12 bases between them. The CDR3 has 12 residues. Germline assignment: CDR1 SGHRS and CDR2 YFSETQ.

The gene calls are TRBV23-1 and TRBJ2-7; D unresolved. TRBV23-1 is an ORF; its function is uncertain. V shed 4 bases and J shed 2 bases, with 15 bases lying between them. This CDR3 comprises 15 residues. In DNA form, the CDR3 reads TGCGCCAGCAGTCTCCGCCAGCGACGAGCCTACGAGCAGTACTTC. Its translation is CASSLRQRRAYEQYF.

The chain joins TRBV28 to TRBJ2-3, with 9 bases matching TRBD2. Germline loops: CDR1 MDHEN, CDR2 SYDVKM. The trim removed 4 bases at V and 4 bases at J, leaving 12 bases unmatched. This CDR3 contains 17 residues. CDR3 loop: CASSSQTSGGHPDTQYF. CDR3 nucleotides: TGTGCCAGCAGTTCCCAGACTAGCGGAGGGCATCCAGATACGCAGTATTTT.

The V gene is TRBV10-3, the J gene TRBJ2-2; no firm D call. V dropped 6 bases and J dropped 1 base, with 6 bases sitting between them. The CDR3 loop spans 13 amino acids. In germline, CDR1 is ENHRY, CDR2 SYGVKD. The CDR3 loop is CAISGENTGELFF. In DNA, the CDR3 is TGTGCCATCAGCGGAGAGAACACCGGGGAGCTGTTTTTT.

J is TRBJ2-5 and V is TRBV7-9; the D is unclear. The V end was cut by 1 base, the J end by 4 bases, with 7 bases between. Germline CDR1 SEHNR, CDR2 FQNEAQ (reference sequence). This CDR3 has 13 residues. The CDR3 region has the DNA TGTGCCAGCAGCTTAGTATCCGGAGAGACCCAGTACTTC. Its translation: CASSLVSGETQYF.

The CDR3 here is CSLTRATDTQYF. CDR3 nucleotide sequence: TGCAGTTTGACTAGGGCCACAGATACGCAGTATTTT. V usage is TRBV29-1 and J usage is TRBJ2-3, with D possibly being TRBD2 (6 bases). In germline, CDR1 is SQVTM, CDR2 ANQGSEA. The CDR3 covers 12 residues.

This clone was seen just once. The rearrangement links TRBV11-2 to TRBJ1-6, with D tentatively TRBD1 (6 bases). Germline CDR1 reads SGHAT; CDR2 reads FQNNGV. The CDR3 has 15 residues. The V end lost 5 bases, the J end lost 9 bases, and 17 bases lay between the germline ends. The CDR3 DNA reads TGTGCCAGCAGCCGAATACAGGGCCCGACTTCACCCCTCCACTTT. Protein product: CASSRIQGPTSPLHF.

The chain has TRBV13 and TRBJ2-7; 11 bases agree with TRBD2. The CDR3 extends over 15 amino acids. CDR1 and CDR2 from the germline V gene are PRHDT and FYEKMQ (reference sequence). Trimming took 5 bases from V and 5 from J; bases not matched to a gene: 8. CDR3 in amino acids: CASSRSGRAFHEQYF. As DNA, the CDR3 is TGTGCCAGCAGCCGTAGCGGGAGGGCCTTCCACGAGCAGTACTTC.

A remark on this clone: At the DNA level, this CDR3 is encoded by other sequences in the same sample as well. V usage is TRBV7-9 and J usage is TRBJ1-1, with unresolved D. The CDR3 is made up of 14 amino acids. Germline-derived CDR1 and CDR2 are SEHNR and FQNEAQ (reference sequence). V was trimmed by 1 base and J by 1 base, leaving 7 bases between them. CDR3 loop: CASSLGTANTEAFF. In DNA, the CDR3 is TGTGCCAGCAGCTTAGGAACAGCGAACACTGAAGCTTTCTTT.

This chain connects TRBV5-1 to TRBJ2-5; D is possibly TRBD1 (7 bases). V was shortened by 7 bases and J by 2 bases, with 18 bases between the two germline ends. From germline, CDR1 is SGHRS and CDR2 YFSETQ. The CDR3 length is 15 residues. CDR3 coding DNA: TGCGCCAGCCGTGAACGCGGGACAGAGCAAGAGACCCAGTACTTC. Its protein is CASRERGTEQETQYF.